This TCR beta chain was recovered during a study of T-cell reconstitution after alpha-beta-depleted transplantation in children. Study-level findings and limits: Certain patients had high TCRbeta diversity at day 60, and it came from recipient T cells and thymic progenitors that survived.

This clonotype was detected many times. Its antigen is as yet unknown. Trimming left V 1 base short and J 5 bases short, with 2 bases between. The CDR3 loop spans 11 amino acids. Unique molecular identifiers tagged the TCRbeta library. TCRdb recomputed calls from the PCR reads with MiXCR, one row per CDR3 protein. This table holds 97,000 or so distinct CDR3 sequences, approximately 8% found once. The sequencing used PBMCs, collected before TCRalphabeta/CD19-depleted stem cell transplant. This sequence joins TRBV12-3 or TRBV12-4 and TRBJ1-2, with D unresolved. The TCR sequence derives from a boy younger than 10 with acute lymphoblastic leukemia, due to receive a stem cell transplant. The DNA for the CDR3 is TGTGCCAGCAGTTTAGGTTATGGCTACACCTTC. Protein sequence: CASSLGYGYTF.